This is a list of T cell receptor beta chains from one sample in a study of regulatory T cells in long-lasting Graves disease. TCRdb re-called the multiplex PCR reads with MiXCR, one entry per CDR3 protein. Here the sample spans roughly 360,000 distinct CDR3 sequences, 20% to 25% being singletons. The specimen was peripheral blood mononuclear cells (PBMCs), collected when the disease was refractory, from a patient treated with antithyroid drugs. The source of these receptors is a woman aged 40 to 55 with Graves disease. The CDR3 runs from the conserved cysteine through the conserved F or W. Fields, in order: J gene, V gene, clone size, CDR3 length, D gene, CDR3 protein, CDR3 DNA. A D gene is named only where the DNA matches it firmly. Clone size is not always given. Where it is, it says once, few, many or a class for expanded clones.

J: TRBJ1-1; V: TRBV27; size: many; length: 13; D: NA; CDR3: CASSPGQNTEAFF; DNA: TGTGCCAGCAGTCCCGGACAGAACACTGAAGCTTTCTTT
J: TRBJ2-7; V: TRBV6-1; size: many; length: 13; D: TRBD2; CDR3: CATAGGIPYEQYF; DNA: TGTGCCACCGCGGGAGGGATCCCCTACGAGCAGTACTTC
J: TRBJ1-2; V: TRBV2; size: medium-sized; length: 13; D: NA; CDR3: CASSEKTVYGYTF; DNA: TGTGCCAGCAGTGAGAAAACAGTCTATGGCTACACCTTC
J: TRBJ2-7; V: TRBV5-1; size: NA; length: 12; D: NA; CDR3: CATSDGAYEQYF; DNA: TGCGCCACCTCGGACGGAGCCTACGAGCAGTACTTC
J: TRBJ1-2; V: TRBV20-1; size: NA; length: 12; D: NA; CDR3: CSVRTVNYGFTF; DNA: TGCAGTGTCCGGACAGTCAACTATGGCTTCACCTTC
J: TRBJ2-2; V: TRBV2; size: NA; length: 15; D: NA; CDR3: CASSQFGSLTGELFF; DNA: TGCGCCAGCAGCCAGTTCGGGAGTCTCACCGGGGAGCTGTTTTTT
J: TRBJ1-1; V: TRBV4-1; size: NA; length: 13; D: NA; CDR3: CASSRGKGTEAFF; DNA: TGCGCCAGCAGCCGGGGGAAGGGGACTGAAGCTTTCTTT
J: TRBJ1-1; V: TRBV6-4; size: few; length: 11; D: NA; CDR3: CASITGSPAFF; DNA: TGTGCCAGCATTACAGGGTCCCCGGCTTTCTTT
J: TRBJ1-1; V: TRBV19; size: few; length: 13; D: NA; CDR3: CAIRAGANTEAFF; DNA: TGTGCCATTAGAGCCGGGGCAAACACTGAAGCTTTCTTT
J: TRBJ2-7; V: TRBV15; size: many; length: 14; D: NA; CDR3: CATSRGQGSYEQYF; DNA: TGTGCCACCAGCAGAGGTCAGGGGAGCTACGAGCAGTACTTC
J: TRBJ2-2; V: TRBV24-1; size: few; length: 13; D: TRBD1; CDR3: CATSDIRGRELFF; DNA: TGTGCCACCAGTGACATCAGGGGGCGGGAGCTGTTTTTT
J: TRBJ1-5; V: TRBV28; size: many; length: 15; D: NA; CDR3: CASTGTCPSTQPQHF; DNA: TGTGCCAGCACCGGGACCTGTCCGTCCACGCAGCCCCAGCATTTT
J: TRBJ2-5; V: TRBV20-1; size: few; length: 14; D: NA; CDR3: CSAGKTGNQETQYF; DNA: TGCAGTGCTGGAAAAACAGGGAATCAGGAGACCCAGTACTTC
J: TRBJ2-3; V: TRBV28; size: few; length: 13; D: NA; CDR3: CASSLSRADTQYF; DNA: TGTGCCAGCAGTTTATCCCGGGCAGATACGCAGTATTTT
J: TRBJ1-5; V: TRBV15; size: many; length: 14; D: TRBD1; CDR3: CATQRTGGNQPQHF; DNA: TGTGCCACCCAAAGGACAGGAGGCAATCAGCCCCAGCATTTT